This entry features one T cell receptor beta chain sequence. This entry belongs to a study of shared clonotypes between healthy human individuals. Looking at the study overall: Contributing individuals were a couple of females and a few males aged 18 to 49. Each donor contributed plates that comprised three CD4 naive, three CD4 memory, two CD8 naive and one CD8 memory.

The method was immunoSEQ multiplex PCR; TCRdb's version includes in-frame clones alone and lacks a portion of them. The table lists roughly 2.2 million clones, 80% to 95% of them singletons. V was clipped by 6 bases and J by 5 bases; unmatched bases: 10. CDR1 MNHEY and CDR2 SVGAGI come from the germline V gene. This CDR3 contains 15 residues. Into CD45RA+ naive and CD45RA-negative memory subsets, the CD4+ cells were split. The material sequenced was naive CD4+ T cells from PBMCs. Documented subset: CD45RA+ positively selected. The receptor comes from a man aged 18 to 35 in good health. Some clones in this sample may be carry-over from other donors' samples. V is TRBV6-5 and J is TRBJ1-1; 9 positions match TRBD1. DNA of the CDR3: TGTGCCAGCAGAAACACCGGGACAGGGCGAACTGAAGCTTTCTTT. Translated, it gives CASRNTGTGRTEAFF.